This T cell receptor beta chain comes out of a study of long-term antiretroviral therapy in people with HIV. The assay used was immunoSEQ (version v3.0), run at survey level. Per-sample TRB depth target: roughly 40,000-50,000 T-cell genomes. The method was immunoSEQ multiplex PCR; TCRdb's version includes in-frame clones alone and lacks a portion of them. The sample yields 20,000 to 25,000 clones, roughly 79% seen once. Germline CDR1 ENHRY, CDR2 SYGVKD. This CDR3 has 13 residues. The V gene lost 4 bases and the J gene lost 3 bases, with 10 bases spanning the gap. This clone was observed a single time. The chain uses TRBV10-3 and TRBJ2-7; D is possibly TRBD2 (5 bases). The receptor was isolated from a woman aged 40 to 49 with HIV. This material consisted of unsorted PBMCs, taken 1.1 years before starting antiretroviral therapy. The chain's CDR3 is CAISGTEGYEQYF. In DNA, the CDR3 is TGTGCCATCAGTGGTACAGAGGGCTACGAGCAGTACTTC.